The clone carrying this T cell receptor (beta chain) was recorded only once. The antigen is not known. Amplification used 60 Vbeta primers and 13 Jbeta primers. Produced via immunoSEQ multiplex PCR; TCRdb's table is partial and in-frame only. The sample has 200,000 to 250,000 clones; approximately 80% are singletons. The sample originates from a study of cytomegalovirus exposure and HLA in healthy donors. Findings of the study overall: Earlier analysis looked at TCR beta V segments, and most were productive about 90% or about 30% of the time. After further analysis at a later stage, 16,951 TCR beta sequences were associated with HLA alleles at 0.05 false discovery rate.

The germline V gene has CDR1 SNHLY and CDR2 FYNNEI. This CDR3 is built from 16 residues. V shed 4 bases, J shed 2 bases, and the junction held 6 bases outside the gene matches. The donors (healthy individuals) were bone marrow donors. This TCR derives from a boy under 10 years old in good health and CMV-seronegative. The chain carries TRBV2 and TRBJ2-5, with TRBD1 identical over 11 bases. Sequenced sample: PBMCs. CDR3 coding DNA: TGTGCCAGCAGTGGACCGGGACAGGGGGGGCAAGAGACCCAGTACTTC. Residues: CASSGPGQGGQETQYF.